The present T cell receptor (beta chain) was sequenced within a study of T cells in Graves' hyperthyroidism and ophthalmopathy. Across the study: Staff took peripheral blood when the initial diagnosis was made, before any treatment began.

Stable hyperthyroidism: no ophthalmopathy progression over 18 months of follow-up. This CDR3 region has 17 residues. Germline V CDR1 and CDR2: SGHVT, SQSDAQ. The trim removed 1 base at V and 5 bases at J, leaving 7 bases unmatched. Amplification of TCR beta CDR3 regions used RNA as the template. HTBI primers drove first-round RT-PCR of the TCR CDR3. Each CDR3 protein gets one entry after TCRdb re-called the multiplex PCR reads with MiXCR. The sample yields over 700,000 distinct CDR3 sequences, 38% seen once. V gene TRBV7-4 combines with J gene TRBJ2-7; 14 bases agree with TRBD2. Material: blood. The source is a man aged 18 to 35 with Graves' hyperthyroidism. The CDR3 protein is CASSLGPGLAGVNEQYF. In nucleotides, the CDR3 is TGTGCCAGCAGCTTAGGGCCGGGACTAGCGGGAGTCAACGAGCAGTACTTC.